This T cell receptor beta chain emerged from a study of blood T cell repertoires in COVID-19. At the level of the study: Spain, Italy and the United States supplied samples that represented acute and convalescent COVID-19.

The CDR3 runs to 14 residues. Trimming at V came to 8 bases and at J to 4 bases, leaving 8 bases not matched to a gene. Germline CDR1 MNHEY, CDR2 SVGAGI. Data came from immunoSEQ multiplex PCR; TCRdb stores just in-frame clones and leaves some out. The sample yields 87,000 or so clones, about nine tenths seen once. Followed longitudinally, the Seattle patients had been enrolled during active infection. Sequencing was performed on peripheral blood. This clonotype originated in a man aged 18 to 30 with COVID-19, enrolled during active disease. The gene calls are TRBV6-5 and TRBJ1-5, with 7 bases aligning to TRBD1. The CDR3 loop reads CASSRDRVNQPQHF. In DNA, the CDR3 is TGTGCCAGCTCCCGGGACAGAGTAAATCAGCCCCAGCATTTT.